One sample yielded the 20 T cell receptor beta chains listed below, sequenced in a study of post-analysis software for immune sequencing data. The study, taken as a whole, reports: Controls had lower frequencies than patients of a handful of TRBV segments, which included TRBV5-6, TRBV5-1 and TRBV20-1.

For these TCRs, the target antigens are not known. Carried by the TCR beta cDNA libraries were unique molecular identifiers. Each CDR3 protein gets one entry after TCRdb re-called the PCR reads with MiXCR. The sample shows almost 700,000 distinct CDR3 sequences, around 64% of them seen only once. Sample: blood. Receptor source: a girl aged 2 to 9 with multiple sclerosis.

The chain couples TRBV12-5 to TRBJ2-3; TRBD2 matches 11 bases. Germline CDR1 LGHNT, CDR2 FRNRAP. Trimming at V came to 2 bases and at J to 1 base, leaving 5 bases not matched to a gene. This CDR3 has 17 amino acids. CDR3 DNA: TGTGCTAGTGGTTTGCGCGGGACTAGCGGACGCACAGATACGCAGTATTTT. It codes for CASGLRGTSGRTDTQYF.

V usage is TRBV11-2 and J usage is TRBJ2-5; 10 bases are shared with TRBD2. Per the germline V gene, CDR1 is SGHAT and CDR2 is FQNNGV. J gave up 1 base and V 7 bases, and 3 bases lay outside the gene matches. The CDR3 length is 14 residues. The chain's CDR3 is CASKTSGPQETQYF. The CDR3 DNA reads TGTGCCAGCAAGACTAGCGGGCCCCAAGAGACCCAGTACTTC.

This clonotype was observed once. The chain links TRBV5-1 to TRBJ2-7, with 7 bases matching TRBD2. CDR3 length: 15 amino acids. The V and J ends lost 4 bases and 2 bases, in that order; junction bases with no gene match: 9. Germline CDR1 and CDR2: SGHRS and YFSETQ. In DNA, the CDR3 is TGCGCCAGCAGCCCGCTGGGAGGGAGTGCCTACGAGCAGTACTTC. Translated, it gives CASSPLGGSAYEQYF. The variable domain in full, with the rest retrieved from reference TRBV5-1 and TRBJ2-7, is KAGVTQTPRYLIKTRGQQVTLSCSPISGHRSVSWYQQTPGQGLQFLFEYFSETQRNKGNFPGRFSGRQFSNSRSEMNVSTLELGDSALYLCASSPLGGSAYEQYFGPGTRLTVT.

J is TRBJ2-3 and V is TRBV10-2; 10 nucleotides line up with TRBD2. Germline CDR1 and CDR2: WSHSY and SAAADI. Trimming at V came to 1 base and at J to 7 bases, leaving 2 bases not matched to a gene. The CDR3 totals 14 residues. The CDR3 sequence: CASSELGLAHTQYF. As DNA, the CDR3 is TGCGCCAGCAGTGAGTTGGGACTAGCGCATACGCAGTATTTT.

The rearrangement joins TRBV12-3 or TRBV12-4 to TRBJ2-1, with D maybe TRBD2 (6 bases). Trimming took 11 bases from V and 6 from J, leaving 17 bases between them. The CDR3 has 13 residues. The CDR3, as DNA: TGTGCCCGGGGAGGTAAGGTGGCCAATGAGCAGTTCTTC. Protein: CARGGKVANEQFF.

This chain joins TRBV2 and TRBJ2-5; a weak D match, TRBD2 (5 bases). The CDR3 is made up of 11 amino acids. V lost 8 bases and J lost 1, with 5 bases in between. Germline V gene sequence: CDR1 SNHLY, CDR2 FYNNEI. CDR3 bases: TGTGCCAGCCTAGCCCAAGAGACCCAGTACTTC. As protein: CASLAQETQYF.

V gene TRBV6-5 combines with J gene TRBJ2-3; 8 bases align to TRBD2. The germline V gene encodes CDR1 MNHEY and CDR2 SVGAGI. The ends lost 5 bases at V and 5 bases at J; junction bases unmatched: 9. This CDR3 has 15 amino acids. The CDR3, as DNA: TGTGCCAGCAGTGCGACTAGCGCGGGGGGAGATACGCAGTATTTT. Translation gives CASSATSAGGDTQYF.

The V call is TRBV5-1, the J call TRBJ2-7, with TRBD2 matching 7 bases. V lost 4 bases and J lost 3; bases outside the gene matches: 4. The germline gives CDR1 SGHRS, CDR2 YFSETQ. This CDR3 has 13 amino acids. Here the CDR3 reads CASSPGTNYEQYF. Here the CDR3 DNA reads TGCGCCAGCAGCCCCGGGACTAACTACGAGCAGTACTTC.

The J gene is TRBJ2-5, the V gene TRBV9; D uncertain. The J call may be faulty, since TRBJ2-7 better matches the DNA end. The CDR3 sequence is 14 residues long. Germline V gene sequence: CDR1 SGDLS, CDR2 YYNGEE. The CDR3 here is CASSVGSYSYEQYF. CDR3 DNA sequence: TGTGCCAGCAGCGTAGGTAGCTACTCCTACGAGCAGTACTTC.

The rearrangement joins TRBV29-1 to TRBJ2-1; no reliable D call. The CDR3 is made up of 14 amino acids. CDR1 is SQVTM and CDR2 is ANQGSEA in the germline V gene. Trimming left V 2 bases short and J 0 bases short, with 8 bases between. CDR3 coding DNA: TGCAGCGTTGAAATTCCAAGCTCCTACAATGAGCAGTTCTTC. This codes for CSVEIPSSYNEQFF.

The sample holds many counts of this clonotype. This rearrangement joins TRBV6-5 to TRBJ2-1; a possible D gene is TRBD2 (6 bases). CDR3 size: 14 residues. Germline-derived CDR1 and CDR2 are MNHEY and SVGAGI. Trimming shortened V by 6 bases and J by 1 base, and 10 bases separated the two germline ends. DNA of the CDR3: TGTGCCAGCAGCCCCGGAGGGTCCTACAATGAGCAGTTCTTC. This sequence encodes CASSPGGSYNEQFF.

This clonotype was seen a handful of times. The rearrangement joins TRBV12-3 or TRBV12-4 to TRBJ2-1; 13 bases agree with TRBD2. With V trimmed by 5 bases and J by 5 bases, 15 bases remained unmatched. This CDR3 contains 19 residues. Written as DNA, the CDR3 is TGTGCCAGCAGTCCGGGGACTAGCGGGACGCGAAGGTTACACAATGAGCAGTTCTTC. This gives the protein CASSPGTSGTRRLHNEQFF.

In its sample, this clonotype was seen once. V gene TRBV7-9 combines with J gene TRBJ2-3; D possibly corresponds to TRBD2 (5 bases). This CDR3 spans 17 amino acids. In germline, CDR1 is SEHNR, CDR2 FQNEAQ (reference sequence). Trimming took off 6 bases at V and 3 bases at J, with 22 bases between the two ends. CDR3 amino acids: CASSPWAGASQTDTQYF. The CDR3 DNA reads as TGTGCCAGCAGTCCCTGGGCGGGCGCATCGCAAACAGATACGCAGTATTTT.

V gene TRBV29-1 combines with J gene TRBJ2-5; 8 nucleotides align to TRBD2. The CDR3 is made up of 13 amino acids. Germline CDR1 SQVTM, CDR2 ANQGSEA. V trimming: 5 bases; J trimming: 5 bases; junction bases outside the gene matches: 7. CDR3: CSVTGGPGETQYF. CDR3 in DNA: TGCAGCGTTACGGGAGGGCCTGGGGAGACCCAGTACTTC. Full variable domain (outside the CDR3, taken from reference TRBV29-1 and TRBJ2-5): SAVISQKPSRDICQRGTSLTIQCQVDSQVTMMFWYRQQPGQSLTLIATANQGSEATYESGFVIDKFPISRPNLTFSTLTVSNMSPEDSSIYLCSVTGGPGETQYFGPGTRLLVL.

V usage is TRBV4-1 and J usage is TRBJ2-1; TRBD1 or TRBD2 may be the D gene (5 bases each). Germline V gene lookup returns CDR1 MGHRA and CDR2 YSYEKL. The CDR3 is 17 residues long. V lost 1 base and J lost 4, with 17 bases in between. The CDR3 protein is CASSQGGAGGPYNEQFF. The CDR3 DNA follows: TGCGCCAGCAGCCAAGGTGGGGCGGGCGGACCTTACAATGAGCAGTTCTTC.

The V call is TRBV20-1, the J call TRBJ2-4; tentatively, D is TRBD2 (5 bases). The assigned J gene may be wrong: the sequence end matches TRBJ2-7 better. The germline gives CDR1 DFQATT, CDR2 SNEGSKA (reference sequence). The CDR3 is 12 amino acids. The chain's CDR3 is CSASGINYEQYF. In DNA, the CDR3 is TGCAGTGCTAGCGGGATCAACTACGAGCAGTACTTC.

The V gene is TRBV29-1, the J gene TRBJ1-1; possibly TRBD1 for D (5 bases). Germline V CDR1 and CDR2: SQVTM, ANQGSEA. Trimming pared 7 bases from V and 7 bases from J, leaving 13 bases between. The CDR3 extends over 11 amino acids. The CDR3 region is CSGDRDGEAFF. CDR3 coding DNA: TGCAGCGGCGACCGGGACGGTGAAGCTTTCTTT. The full variable domain, completed using reference TRBV29-1 and TRBJ1-1, is SAVISQKPSRDICQRGTSLTIQCQVDSQVTMMFWYRQQPGQSLTLIATANQGSEATYESGFVIDKFPISRPNLTFSTLTVSNMSPEDSSIYLCSGDRDGEAFFGQGTRLTVV.

The J gene is TRBJ2-3, the V gene TRBV29-1; the match to TRBD2 covers 15 bases. Germline CDR1 is SQVTM and CDR2 is ANQGSEA. The CDR3 loop spans 16 amino acids. The trim removed 7 bases at V and 1 base at J, leaving 6 bases unmatched. This CDR3 is CSAPGLAGGRTDTQYF. DNA of the CDR3: TGCAGCGCCCCGGGACTAGCGGGAGGCCGCACAGATACGCAGTATTTT.

Note on this clonotype: One junction end does not reproduce the germline sequence, and a read error may be involved. The chain combines TRBV20-1 with TRBJ2-7; 7 bases are a match to TRBD1. The CDR3 is 13 amino acids. From germline, CDR1 is DFQATT and CDR2 SNEGSKA (reference sequence). This CDR3 reads CSTRQGNRYEQYF. In DNA form, the CDR3 reads TGCAGTACTAGACAGGGCAATCGTTACGAGCAGTACTTC.

The chain is built from TRBV6-1 and TRBJ2-1, with TRBD2 matching 8 bases. From germline, CDR1 is MNHNS and CDR2 SASEGT. After removal of 2 bases from V and 4 bases from J, the junction contained 4 bases not matched to a gene. CDR3 size: 15 residues. CDR3 sequence: CASSERGLGYNEQFF. The CDR3 DNA reads as TGTGCCAGCAGTGAAAGGGGACTAGGTTACAATGAGCAGTTCTTC.